The 16 T cell receptor beta chains given below trace back to one sample, sequenced in a study of cytomegalovirus exposure and HLA in healthy donors. Vbeta (60) and Jbeta (13) primers were used in the PCR. The repertoire was sequenced with immunoSEQ multiplex PCR; TCRdb's copy has only in-frame clones and lacks some. Here the sample table reports some 160,000 clones. The sequencing sample was made of PBMCs. These TCRs come from a man under 40 in good health and CMV-seronegative.

The CDR3: CASSPTSGRFTLYNEQFF. In DNA form, the CDR3 reads TGTGCCAGCAGCCCGACTAGCGGGAGGTTCACCCTCTACAATGAGCAGTTCTTC. The gene calls are TRBV5-6 and TRBJ2-1, with 13 bases fitting TRBD2. The CDR3 totals 18 residues. Germline V CDR1 and CDR2: SGHDT, YYEEEE. V dropped 4 bases and J dropped 3; count of bases not matched to a gene: 10.

The chain combines TRBV5-1 with TRBJ2-7; 8 bases line up with TRBD1. The germline V gene has CDR1 SGHRS and CDR2 YFSETQ. The CDR3 covers 17 residues. The V and J ends lost 2 bases and 0 bases, in that order; junction bases with no gene match: 10. CDR3 region: CASSLRQGIATSYEQYF. Written as DNA, the CDR3 is TGCGCCAGCAGCTTAAGACAGGGGATAGCGACCTCCTACGAGCAGTACTTC. The full variable domain, rest sourced from reference TRBV5-1 and TRBJ2-7, is KAGVTQTPRYLIKTRGQQVTLSCSPISGHRSVSWYQQTPGQGLQFLFEYFSETQRNKGNFPGRFSGRQFSNSRSEMNVSTLELGDSALYLCASSLRQGIATSYEQYFGPGTRLTVT.

The V and J genes are TRBV28 and TRBJ1-4; D gene unclear. Germline V gives CDR1 MDHEN, CDR2 SYDVKM. Trimming removed 6 bases from V and 0 bases from J, with 11 bases in between. The CDR3 has 15 residues. Written as DNA, the CDR3 is TGTGCCAGCAGCCCGACGCAGGCAACTAATGAAAAACTGTTTTTT. The encoded protein is CASSPTQATNEKLFF.

The chain couples TRBV27 to TRBJ1-4; 10 bases are shared with TRBD1. V was clipped by 6 bases and J by 1 base; unmatched bases: 17. CDR1 MNHEY and CDR2 SMNVEV come from the germline V gene (reference sequence). CDR3 size: 20 residues. The CDR3 DNA sequence: TGTGCCAGCAGCCTCAAGTGGTCGGGACAGGGGTATAGAACTAATGAAAAACTGTTTTTT. It yields the protein CASSLKWSGQGYRTNEKLFF. Using reference TRBV27 and TRBJ1-4 for the parts outside the CDR3, the full variable domain is EAQVTQNPRYLITVTGKKLTVTCSQNMNHEYMSWYRQDPGLGLRQIYYSMNVEVTDKGDVPEGYKVSRKEKRNFPLILESPSPNQTSLYFCASSLKWSGQGYRTNEKLFFGSGTQLSVL.

The chain links TRBV5-1 to TRBJ1-5; TRBD1 is a possible D gene (5 bases). V shed 0 bases and J shed 4 bases, with 5 bases lying between them. CDR1 is SGHRS, CDR2 YFSETQ, per germline. The CDR3 contains 13 residues. CDR3 DNA: TGCGCCAGCAGCTTGGCAGGGAATCAGCCCCAGCATTTT. It is translated as CASSLAGNQPQHF.

The V and J genes are TRBV7-9 and TRBJ2-3, with 9 bases matching TRBD1. Germline CDR1 is SEHNR and CDR2 is FQNEAQ (reference sequence). V was pared by 5 bases and J by 6 bases, with 9 bases of the junction left unmatched. The CDR3 runs to 15 residues. Here the CDR3 reads CASSETGGLKDTQYF. The CDR3 DNA reads as TGTGCCAGCAGCGAAACAGGGGGCCTTAAGGATACGCAGTATTTT.

The chain carries TRBV7-9 and TRBJ1-3; D unresolved. CDR1 and CDR2 from the germline V gene are SEHNR and FQNEAQ (reference sequence). The CDR3 runs 14 residues. Trimming took off 0 bases at V and 10 bases at J, with 13 bases between the two ends. The CDR3 DNA sequence: TGTGCCAGCAGCTTAGCTGGTGCCCCGAGTACCATATATTTT. Translated, it gives CASSLAGAPSTIYF. The complete variable domain, with remaining parts taken from reference TRBV7-9 and TRBJ1-3, reads DTGVSQNPRHKITKRGQNVTFRCDPISEHNRLYWYRQTLGQGPEFLTYFQNEAQLEKSRLLSDRFSAERPKGSFSTLEIQRTEQGDSAMYLCASSLAGAPSTIYFGEGSWLTVV.

CDR3 nucleotides: TGTGCCAGCTCACCCCCTACGCCTACTCTGGAGTACTTC. This translates into CASSPPTPTLEYF. The chain has TRBV18 and TRBJ2-7; D is undetermined. This CDR3 is built from 13 residues. V shed 3 bases and J shed 11 bases, with 17 bases lying between them. Germline values: CDR1 KGHSH, CDR2 LQKENI.

V and J are TRBV9 and TRBJ2-3, with 9 bases identical to TRBD1. The germline V gene encodes CDR1 SGDLS and CDR2 YYNGEE. The length of the CDR3 is 15 residues. The ends lost 1 base at V and 0 bases at J; junction bases unmatched: 0. The CDR3 region is CASSVTGGSTDTQYF. The DNA of the CDR3 is TGTGCCAGCAGCGTAACAGGGGGCAGCACAGATACGCAGTATTTT.

V and J are TRBV6-1 and TRBJ2-5, with 7 bases identical to TRBD2. Unmatched junction bases numbered 8, after V lost 5 bases and J lost 2 bases. The germline V gene has CDR1 MNHNS and CDR2 SASEGT. The CDR3 contains 15 residues. The CDR3 coding sequence is TGTGCCAGCAGTAGATCGCCGGGACTACAAGAGACCCAGTACTTC. It is translated as CASSRSPGLQETQYF.

The J gene is TRBJ1-5, the V gene TRBV19, with D uncertain. Trimming cost V 5 bases and J 0 bases, with 5 bases left between them. Per the germline V gene, CDR1 is LNHDA and CDR2 is SQIVND (reference sequence). The CDR3 covers 13 residues. The CDR3 protein is CASSQASNQPQHF. The DNA of the CDR3 is TGTGCCAGTAGTCAGGCTAGCAATCAGCCCCAGCATTTT.

This sequence joins TRBV11-1 and TRBJ2-7, with 12 bases that match TRBD2. Germline CDR1 reads SGHAT; CDR2 reads FQDESV (reference sequence). The CDR3 extends over 14 amino acids. V lost 4 bases and J lost 4; bases outside the gene matches: 2. CDR3 sequence (DNA): TGTGCCAGCAGCTGGACTAGCGGGACTTACGAGCAGTACTTC. Encoded protein: CASSWTSGTYEQYF.

The chain recombines TRBV5-1 with TRBJ2-1, with 10 bases lining up with TRBD2. After removal of 1 base from V and 2 bases from J, the junction contained 3 bases not matched to a gene. The CDR3 length is 16 residues. Germline V lookup: CDR1 SGHRS, CDR2 YFSETQ. CDR3 loop: CASSLITSGTYNEQFF. In DNA form, the CDR3 reads TGCGCCAGCAGCTTGATCACTAGCGGGACCTACAATGAGCAGTTCTTC. The variable domain in full, with the rest retrieved from reference TRBV5-1 and TRBJ2-1, is KAGVTQTPRYLIKTRGQQVTLSCSPISGHRSVSWYQQTPGQGLQFLFEYFSETQRNKGNFPGRFSGRQFSNSRSEMNVSTLELGDSALYLCASSLITSGTYNEQFFGPGTRLTVL.

The chain is built from TRBV10-3 and TRBJ2-1; possible D gene TRBD1, 5 bases. Germline V gives CDR1 ENHRY, CDR2 SYGVKD. V dropped 6 bases and J dropped 9 bases, with 15 bases sitting between them. This CDR3 is 13 amino acids long. The CDR3 DNA follows: TGTGCCATCAGGGGTAGCCAGGGTGGTGAGCAGTTCTTC. Encoded protein: CAIRGSQGGEQFF.

The V and J genes are TRBV6-5 and TRBJ2-3; D unclear. The CDR3 extends over 16 amino acids. From germline, CDR1 is MNHEY and CDR2 SVGAGI. Trimming left V 0 bases short and J 3 bases short, with 13 bases between. The CDR3 bases are TGTGCCAGCAGTTACTCGATTGATACTGTTACAGATACGCAGTATTTT. As protein: CASSYSIDTVTDTQYF.

The V and J genes are TRBV6-5 and TRBJ1-5; a weak D match, TRBD1 (6 bases). In germline, CDR1 is MNHEY, CDR2 SVGAGI. The V gene lost 6 bases and the J gene lost 6 bases, with 18 bases spanning the gap. CDR3 length: 15 amino acids. In DNA, the CDR3 is TGTGCCAGCAGGGGATGGGGGGGGGCCAGTCAGCCCCAGCATTTT. Residues: CASRGWGGASQPQHF.